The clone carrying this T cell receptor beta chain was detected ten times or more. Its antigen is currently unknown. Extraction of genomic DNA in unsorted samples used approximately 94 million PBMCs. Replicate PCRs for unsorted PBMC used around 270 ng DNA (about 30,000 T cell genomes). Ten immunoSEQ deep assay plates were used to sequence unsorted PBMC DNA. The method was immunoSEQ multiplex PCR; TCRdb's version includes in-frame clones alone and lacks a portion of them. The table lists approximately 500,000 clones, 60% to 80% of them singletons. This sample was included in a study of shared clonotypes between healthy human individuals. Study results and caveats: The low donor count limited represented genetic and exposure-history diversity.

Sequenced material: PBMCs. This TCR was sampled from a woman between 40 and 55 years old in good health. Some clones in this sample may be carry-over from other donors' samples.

CDR3 coding DNA: TGTGCCAGTACGGGGGGAGCTGGCTACACCTTC. Encoded protein: CASTGGAGYTF. J is TRBJ1-2 and V is TRBV6-1, with a tentative D call TRBD1 (5 bases). The CDR3 is 11 residues long. Germline CDR1 MNHNS, CDR2 SASEGT. V lost 9 bases, J lost 7 bases, and 12 bases lay in between.